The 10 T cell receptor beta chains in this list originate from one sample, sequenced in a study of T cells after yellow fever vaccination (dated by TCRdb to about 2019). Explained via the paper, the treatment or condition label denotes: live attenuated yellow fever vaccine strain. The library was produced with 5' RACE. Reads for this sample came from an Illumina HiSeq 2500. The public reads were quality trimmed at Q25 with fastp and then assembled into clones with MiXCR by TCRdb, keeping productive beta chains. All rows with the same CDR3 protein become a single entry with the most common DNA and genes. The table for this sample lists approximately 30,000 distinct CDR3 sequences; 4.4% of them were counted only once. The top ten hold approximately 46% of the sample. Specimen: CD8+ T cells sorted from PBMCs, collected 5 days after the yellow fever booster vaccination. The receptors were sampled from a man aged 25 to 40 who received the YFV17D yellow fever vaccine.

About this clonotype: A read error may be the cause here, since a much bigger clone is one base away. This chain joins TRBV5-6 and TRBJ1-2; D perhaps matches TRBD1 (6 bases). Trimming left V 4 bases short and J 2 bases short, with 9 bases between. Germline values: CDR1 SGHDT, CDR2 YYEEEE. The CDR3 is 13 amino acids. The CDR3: CASSKDRNYGYTF. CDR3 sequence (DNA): TGTGCCAGCAGCAAGGACAGAAACTATGGCTACACCTTC.

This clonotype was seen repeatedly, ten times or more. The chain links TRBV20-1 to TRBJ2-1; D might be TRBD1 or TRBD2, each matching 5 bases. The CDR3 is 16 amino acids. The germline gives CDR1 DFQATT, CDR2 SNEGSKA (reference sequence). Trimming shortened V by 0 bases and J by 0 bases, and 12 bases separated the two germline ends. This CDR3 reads CSARDLVGDSYNEQFF. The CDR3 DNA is TGCAGTGCTAGAGATTTGGTGGGGGACTCCTACAATGAGCAGTTCTTC.

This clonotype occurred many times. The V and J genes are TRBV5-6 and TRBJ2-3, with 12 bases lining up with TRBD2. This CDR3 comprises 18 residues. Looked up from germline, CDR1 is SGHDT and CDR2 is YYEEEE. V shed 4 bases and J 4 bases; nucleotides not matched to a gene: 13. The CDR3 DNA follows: TGTGCCAGCAGCGGAGAGGGACTAGCGGGTCCCTGGTCAGATACGCAGTATTTT. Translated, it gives CASSGEGLAGPWSDTQYF. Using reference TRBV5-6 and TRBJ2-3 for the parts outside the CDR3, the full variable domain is DAGVTQSPTHLIKTRGQQVTLRCSPKSGHDTVSWYQQALGQGPQFIFQYYEEEERQRGNFPDRFSGHQFPNYSSELNVNALLLGDSALYLCASSGEGLAGPWSDTQYFGPGTRLTVL.

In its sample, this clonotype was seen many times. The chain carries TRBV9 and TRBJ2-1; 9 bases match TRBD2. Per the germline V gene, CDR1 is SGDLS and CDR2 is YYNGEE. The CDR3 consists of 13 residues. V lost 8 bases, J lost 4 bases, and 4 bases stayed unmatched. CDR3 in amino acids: CASGTSRYNEQFF. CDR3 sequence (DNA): TGTGCCAGTGGGACTAGCAGGTACAATGAGCAGTTCTTC. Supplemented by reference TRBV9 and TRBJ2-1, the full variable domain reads DSGVTQTPKHLITATGQRVTLRCSPRSGDLSVYWYQQSLDQGLQFLIQYYNGEERAKGNILERFSAQQFPDLHSELNLSSLELGDSALYFCASGTSRYNEQFFGPGTRLTVL.

The CDR3 region has the DNA TGTGCCAGCAGTAATAGCGCCTCTGGGGCCAACGTCCTGACTTTC. It codes for CASSNSASGANVLTF. This chain uses TRBV12-3 or TRBV12-4 with TRBJ2-6; the D gene is possibly TRBD2 (5 bases). Between the trimmed V and J ends, which lost 5 bases and 0 bases, there was a span of 8 bases. The length of the CDR3 is 15 residues.

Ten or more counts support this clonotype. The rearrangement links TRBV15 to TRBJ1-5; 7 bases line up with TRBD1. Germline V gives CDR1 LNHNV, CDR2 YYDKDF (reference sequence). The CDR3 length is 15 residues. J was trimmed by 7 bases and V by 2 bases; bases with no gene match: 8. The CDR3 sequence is CATSRTGTVEQPQHF. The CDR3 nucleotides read TGTGCCACCAGCAGAACCGGGACAGTTGAGCAGCCCCAGCATTTT.

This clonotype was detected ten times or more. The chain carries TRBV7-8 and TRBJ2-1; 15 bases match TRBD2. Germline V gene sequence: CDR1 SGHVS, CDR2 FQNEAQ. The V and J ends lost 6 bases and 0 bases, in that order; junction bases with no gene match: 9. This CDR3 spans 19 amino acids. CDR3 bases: TGTGCCAGCAGGCTCCCGGGACTAGCGGGGGGAAGCTCCTACAATGAGCAGTTCTTC. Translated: CASRLPGLAGGSSYNEQFF.

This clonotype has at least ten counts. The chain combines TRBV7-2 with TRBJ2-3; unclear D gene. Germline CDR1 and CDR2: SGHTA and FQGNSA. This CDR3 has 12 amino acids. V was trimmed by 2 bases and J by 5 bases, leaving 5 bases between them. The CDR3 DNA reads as TGTGCCAGCAGCTTACTACGAGATACGCAGTATTTT. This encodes CASSLLRDTQYF. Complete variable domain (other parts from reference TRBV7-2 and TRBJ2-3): GAGVSQSPSNKVTEKGKDVELRCDPISGHTALYWYRQSLGQGLEFLIYFQGNSAPDKSGLPSDRFSAERTGGSVSTLTIQRTQQEDSAVYLCASSLLRDTQYFGPGTRLTVL.

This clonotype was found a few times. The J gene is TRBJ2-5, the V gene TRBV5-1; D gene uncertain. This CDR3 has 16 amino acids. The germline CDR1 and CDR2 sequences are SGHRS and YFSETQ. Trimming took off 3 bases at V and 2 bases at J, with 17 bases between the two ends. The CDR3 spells CASSSGLGLAQETQYF. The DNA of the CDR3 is TGCGCCAGCAGCTCGGGTCTCGGGTTGGCGCAAGAGACCCAGTACTTC. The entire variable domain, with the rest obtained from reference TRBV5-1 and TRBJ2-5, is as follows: KAGVTQTPRYLIKTRGQQVTLSCSPISGHRSVSWYQQTPGQGLQFLFEYFSETQRNKGNFPGRFSGRQFSNSRSEMNVSTLELGDSALYLCASSSGLGLAQETQYFGPGTRLLVL.

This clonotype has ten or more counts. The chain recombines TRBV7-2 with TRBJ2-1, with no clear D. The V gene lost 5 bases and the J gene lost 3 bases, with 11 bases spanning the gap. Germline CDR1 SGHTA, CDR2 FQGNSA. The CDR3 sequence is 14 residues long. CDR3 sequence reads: CASSRNSGYNEQFF. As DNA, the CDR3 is TGTGCCAGCAGCCGAAACTCGGGCTACAATGAGCAGTTCTTC. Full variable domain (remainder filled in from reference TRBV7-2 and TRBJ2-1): GAGVSQSPSNKVTEKGKDVELRCDPISGHTALYWYRQSLGQGLEFLIYFQGNSAPDKSGLPSDRFSAERTGGSVSTLTIQRTQQEDSAVYLCASSRNSGYNEQFFGPGTRLTVL.